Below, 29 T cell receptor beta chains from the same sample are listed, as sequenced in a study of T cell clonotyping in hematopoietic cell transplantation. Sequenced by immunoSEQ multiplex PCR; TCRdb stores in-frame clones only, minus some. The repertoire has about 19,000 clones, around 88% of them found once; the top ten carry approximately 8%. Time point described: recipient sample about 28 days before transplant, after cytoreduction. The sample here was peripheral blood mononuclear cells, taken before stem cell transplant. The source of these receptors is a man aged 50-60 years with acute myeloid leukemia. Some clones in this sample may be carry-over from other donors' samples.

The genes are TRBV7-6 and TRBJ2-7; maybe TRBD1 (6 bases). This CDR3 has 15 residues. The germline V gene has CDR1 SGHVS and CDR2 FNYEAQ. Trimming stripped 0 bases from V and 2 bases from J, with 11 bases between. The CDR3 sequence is CASSLAGAQTYEQYF. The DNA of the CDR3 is TGTGCCAGCAGCTTAGCGGGGGCCCAAACCTACGAGCAGTACTTC. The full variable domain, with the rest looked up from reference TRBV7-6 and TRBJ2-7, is GAGVSQSPRYKVTKRGQDVALRCDPISGHVSLYWYRQALGQGPEFLTYFNYEAQQDKSGLPNDRFSAERPEGSISTLTIQRTEQRDSAMYRCASSLAGAQTYEQYFGPGTRLTVT.

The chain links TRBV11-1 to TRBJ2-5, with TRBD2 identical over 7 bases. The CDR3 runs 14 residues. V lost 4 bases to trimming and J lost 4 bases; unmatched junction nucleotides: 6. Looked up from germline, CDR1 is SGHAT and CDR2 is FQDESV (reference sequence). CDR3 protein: CASSSGLEGETQYF. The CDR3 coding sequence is TGTGCCAGCAGCTCCGGACTAGAGGGAGAGACCCAGTACTTC.

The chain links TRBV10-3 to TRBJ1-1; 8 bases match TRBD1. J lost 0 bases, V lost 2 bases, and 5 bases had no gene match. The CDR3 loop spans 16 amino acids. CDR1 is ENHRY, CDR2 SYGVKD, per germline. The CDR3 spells CAISEPRGRMNTEAFF. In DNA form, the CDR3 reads TGTGCCATCAGTGAGCCCAGGGGGCGGATGAACACTGAAGCTTTCTTT.

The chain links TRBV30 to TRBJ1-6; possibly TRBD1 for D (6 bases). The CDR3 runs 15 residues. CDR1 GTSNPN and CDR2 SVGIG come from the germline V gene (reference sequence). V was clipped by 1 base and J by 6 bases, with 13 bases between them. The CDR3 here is CAWSGGRRSNSPLHF. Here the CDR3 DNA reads TGTGCCTGGAGTGGGGGGCGCAGAAGTAATTCACCCCTCCACTTT.

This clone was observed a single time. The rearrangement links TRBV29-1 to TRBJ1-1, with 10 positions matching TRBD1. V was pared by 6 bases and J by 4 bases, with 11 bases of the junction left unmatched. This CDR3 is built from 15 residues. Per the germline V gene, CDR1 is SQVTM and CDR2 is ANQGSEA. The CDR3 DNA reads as TGCAGCGTCCGACAGGGGGCCCAAACTGGCACTGAAGCTTTCTTT. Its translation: CSVRQGAQTGTEAFF.

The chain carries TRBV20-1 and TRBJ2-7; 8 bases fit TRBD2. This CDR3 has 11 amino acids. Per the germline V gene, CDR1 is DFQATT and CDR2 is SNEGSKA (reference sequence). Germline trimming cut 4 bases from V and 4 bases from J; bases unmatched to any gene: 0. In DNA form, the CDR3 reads TGCAGTGCTAAGCGGGAGTACGAGCAGTACTTC. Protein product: CSAKREYEQYF.

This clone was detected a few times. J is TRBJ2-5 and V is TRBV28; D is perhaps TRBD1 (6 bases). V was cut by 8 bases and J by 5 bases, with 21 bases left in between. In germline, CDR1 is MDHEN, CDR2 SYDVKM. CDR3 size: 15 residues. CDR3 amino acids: CASRVLGQIGETQYF. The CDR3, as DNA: TGTGCCAGCCGAGTACTCGGACAGATCGGGGAGACCCAGTACTTC.

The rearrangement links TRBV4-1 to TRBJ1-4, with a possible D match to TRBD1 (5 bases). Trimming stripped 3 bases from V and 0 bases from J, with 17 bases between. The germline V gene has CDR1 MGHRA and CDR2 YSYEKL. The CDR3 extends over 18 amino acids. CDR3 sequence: CASSHPRGRLATNEKLFF. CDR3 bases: TGCGCCAGCAGCCACCCTAGGGGTCGGCTTGCAACTAATGAAAAACTGTTTTTT.

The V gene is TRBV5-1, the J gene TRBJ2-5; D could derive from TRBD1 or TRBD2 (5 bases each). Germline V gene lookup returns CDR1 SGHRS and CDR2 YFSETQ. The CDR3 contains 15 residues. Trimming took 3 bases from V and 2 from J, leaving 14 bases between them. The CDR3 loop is CASSSIPGRQETQYF. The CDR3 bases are TGCGCCAGCAGCTCGATCCCGGGACGGCAAGAGACCCAGTACTTC.

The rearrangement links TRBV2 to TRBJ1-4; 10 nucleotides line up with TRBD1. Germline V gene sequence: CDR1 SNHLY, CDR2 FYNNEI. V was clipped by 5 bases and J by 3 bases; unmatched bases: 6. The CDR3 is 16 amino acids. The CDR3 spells CASSTHGTGANEKLFF. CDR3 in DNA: TGTGCCAGCAGTACCCACGGGACAGGGGCTAATGAAAAACTGTTTTTT.

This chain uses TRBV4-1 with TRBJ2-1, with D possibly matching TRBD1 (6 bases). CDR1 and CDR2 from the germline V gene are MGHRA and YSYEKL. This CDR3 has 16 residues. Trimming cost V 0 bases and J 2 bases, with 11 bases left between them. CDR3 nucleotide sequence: TGCGCCAGCAGCCAAGAGCAGGGGCTGCCCTACAATGAGCAGTTCTTC. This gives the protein CASSQEQGLPYNEQFF.

This CDR3 reads CASSWPWGGPPNTEAFF. In DNA, the CDR3 is TGTGCCAGCAGCTGGCCATGGGGGGGGCCTCCGAACACTGAAGCTTTCTTT. The genes are TRBV11-2 and TRBJ1-1; D possibly corresponds to TRBD1 (6 bases). Germline CDR1 is SGHAT and CDR2 is FQNNGV. The CDR3 consists of 17 residues. The ends were cut back, 4 bases at V and 1 base at J, with 19 bases in the middle.

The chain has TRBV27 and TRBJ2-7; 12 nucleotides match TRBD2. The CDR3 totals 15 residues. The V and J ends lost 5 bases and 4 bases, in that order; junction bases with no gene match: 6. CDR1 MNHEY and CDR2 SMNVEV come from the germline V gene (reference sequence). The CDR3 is CASSKLAGGIYEQYF. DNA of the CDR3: TGTGCCAGCAGTAAACTAGCGGGGGGTATTTACGAGCAGTACTTC.

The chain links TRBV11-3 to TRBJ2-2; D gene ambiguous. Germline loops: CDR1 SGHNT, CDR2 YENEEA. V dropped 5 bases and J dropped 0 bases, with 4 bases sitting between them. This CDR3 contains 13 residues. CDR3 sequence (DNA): TGTGCCAGCAGCCCGCCGAACACCGGGGAGCTGTTTTTT. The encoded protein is CASSPPNTGELFF.

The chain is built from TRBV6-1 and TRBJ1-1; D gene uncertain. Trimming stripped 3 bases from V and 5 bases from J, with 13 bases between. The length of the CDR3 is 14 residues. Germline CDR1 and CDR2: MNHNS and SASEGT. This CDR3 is CASSDLGLGTEAFF. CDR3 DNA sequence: TGTGCCAGCAGTGACCTTGGCCTAGGGACTGAAGCTTTCTTT.

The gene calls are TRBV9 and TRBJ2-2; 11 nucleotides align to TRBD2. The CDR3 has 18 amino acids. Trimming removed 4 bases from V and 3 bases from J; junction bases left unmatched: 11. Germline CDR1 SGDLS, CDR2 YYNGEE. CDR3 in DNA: TGTGCCAGCAGCCTAGGACCGAAGGGACTAGCGGACACCGGGGAGCTGTTTTTT. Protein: CASSLGPKGLADTGELFF.

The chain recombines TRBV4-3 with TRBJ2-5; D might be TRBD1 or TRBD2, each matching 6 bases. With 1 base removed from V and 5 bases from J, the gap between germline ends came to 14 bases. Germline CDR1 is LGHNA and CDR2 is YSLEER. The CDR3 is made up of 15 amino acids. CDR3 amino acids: CASSQGGGLVETQYF. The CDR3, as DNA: TGCGCCAGCAGCCAAGGTGGGGGGCTCGTGGAGACCCAGTACTTC.

The CDR3 nucleotides are TGTGCCAGCAGTGAGGAGGGTAGGACCTCCTACGAGCAGTACTTC. As protein: CASSEEGRTSYEQYF. The chain recombines TRBV6-1 with TRBJ2-7; the D gene is possibly TRBD2 (6 bases). Germline values: CDR1 MNHNS, CDR2 SASEGT. This CDR3 has 15 amino acids. The ends were cut back, 3 bases at V and 0 bases at J, with 12 bases in the middle.

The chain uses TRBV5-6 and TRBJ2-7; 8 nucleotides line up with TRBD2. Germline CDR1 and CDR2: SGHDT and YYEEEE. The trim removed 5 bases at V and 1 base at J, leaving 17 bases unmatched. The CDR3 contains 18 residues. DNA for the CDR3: TGTGCCAGCAGTCGTCTCATTACGGGACTAGTTCCGTCCTACGAGCAGTACTTC. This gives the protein CASSRLITGLVPSYEQYF.

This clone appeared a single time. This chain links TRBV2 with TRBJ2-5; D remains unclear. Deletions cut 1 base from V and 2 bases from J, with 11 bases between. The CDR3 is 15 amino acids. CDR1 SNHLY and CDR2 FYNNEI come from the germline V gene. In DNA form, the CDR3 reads TGTGCCAGCAGTGAAGGAGGAACGGCTCAAGAGACCCAGTACTTC. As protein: CASSEGGTAQETQYF.

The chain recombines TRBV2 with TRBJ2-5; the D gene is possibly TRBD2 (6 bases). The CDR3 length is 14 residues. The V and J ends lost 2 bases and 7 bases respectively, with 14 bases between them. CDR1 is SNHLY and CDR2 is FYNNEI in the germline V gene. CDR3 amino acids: CASSETGQGGTQYF. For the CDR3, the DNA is TGTGCCAGCAGTGAAACGGGGCAGGGAGGGACCCAGTACTTC.

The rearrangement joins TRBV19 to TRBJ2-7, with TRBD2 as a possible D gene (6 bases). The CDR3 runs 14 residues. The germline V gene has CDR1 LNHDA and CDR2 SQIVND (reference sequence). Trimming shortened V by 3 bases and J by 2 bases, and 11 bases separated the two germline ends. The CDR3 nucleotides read TGTGCCAGTAGTATCGGGGGACCGACCTACGAGCAGTACTTC. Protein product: CASSIGGPTYEQYF.

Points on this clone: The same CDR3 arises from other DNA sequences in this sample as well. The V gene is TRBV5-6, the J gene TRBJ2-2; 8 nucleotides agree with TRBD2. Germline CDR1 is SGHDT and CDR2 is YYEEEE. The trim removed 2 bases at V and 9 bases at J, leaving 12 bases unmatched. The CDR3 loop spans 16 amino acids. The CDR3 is CASSFEGLVKGRELFF. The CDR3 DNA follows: TGTGCCAGCAGCTTCGAGGGACTAGTAAAGGGGAGGGAGCTGTTTTTT.

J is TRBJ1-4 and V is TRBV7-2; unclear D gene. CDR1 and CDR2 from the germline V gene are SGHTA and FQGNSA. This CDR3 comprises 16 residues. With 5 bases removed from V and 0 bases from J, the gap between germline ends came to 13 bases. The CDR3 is CASSPPLAATNEKLFF. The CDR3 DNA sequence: TGTGCCAGCAGCCCACCCCTAGCTGCAACTAATGAAAAACTGTTTTTT.

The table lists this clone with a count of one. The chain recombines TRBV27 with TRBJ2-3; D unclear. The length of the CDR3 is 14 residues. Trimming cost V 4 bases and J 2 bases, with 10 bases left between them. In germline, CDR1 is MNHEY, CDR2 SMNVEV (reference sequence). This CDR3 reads CASSSSRNTDTQYF. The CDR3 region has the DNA TGTGCCAGCAGTTCATCCCGAAACACAGATACGCAGTATTTT.

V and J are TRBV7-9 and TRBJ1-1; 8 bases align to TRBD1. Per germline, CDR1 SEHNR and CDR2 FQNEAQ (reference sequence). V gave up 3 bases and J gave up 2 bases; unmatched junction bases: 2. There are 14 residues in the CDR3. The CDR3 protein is CASSFDRGNTEAFF. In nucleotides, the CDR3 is TGTGCCAGCAGCTTCGACAGGGGAAACACTGAAGCTTTCTTT.

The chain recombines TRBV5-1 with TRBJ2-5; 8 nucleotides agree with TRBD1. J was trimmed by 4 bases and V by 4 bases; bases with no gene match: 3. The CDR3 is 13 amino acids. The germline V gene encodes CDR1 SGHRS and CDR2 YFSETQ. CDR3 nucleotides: TGCGCCAGCAGCCTTGGACAGGGAGAGACCCAGTACTTC. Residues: CASSLGQGETQYF.

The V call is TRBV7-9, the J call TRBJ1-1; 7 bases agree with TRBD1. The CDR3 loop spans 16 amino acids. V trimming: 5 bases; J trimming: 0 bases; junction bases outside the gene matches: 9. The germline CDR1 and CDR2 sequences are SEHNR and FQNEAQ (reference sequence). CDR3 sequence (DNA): TGTGCCAGCAGCCCTAGGGGGCGCAGCATGAACACTGAAGCTTTCTTT. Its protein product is CASSPRGRSMNTEAFF.

The CDR3, as DNA: TGCGCCAGCAGCTTGGGCGGTTCTAGCACAGATACGCAGTATTTT. Amino acids: CASSLGGSSTDTQYF. This chain connects TRBV5-1 to TRBJ2-3; no clear D gene. This CDR3 region has 15 residues. In germline, CDR1 is SGHRS, CDR2 YFSETQ. V gave up 0 bases and J gave up 0 bases, with 8 bases separating them.